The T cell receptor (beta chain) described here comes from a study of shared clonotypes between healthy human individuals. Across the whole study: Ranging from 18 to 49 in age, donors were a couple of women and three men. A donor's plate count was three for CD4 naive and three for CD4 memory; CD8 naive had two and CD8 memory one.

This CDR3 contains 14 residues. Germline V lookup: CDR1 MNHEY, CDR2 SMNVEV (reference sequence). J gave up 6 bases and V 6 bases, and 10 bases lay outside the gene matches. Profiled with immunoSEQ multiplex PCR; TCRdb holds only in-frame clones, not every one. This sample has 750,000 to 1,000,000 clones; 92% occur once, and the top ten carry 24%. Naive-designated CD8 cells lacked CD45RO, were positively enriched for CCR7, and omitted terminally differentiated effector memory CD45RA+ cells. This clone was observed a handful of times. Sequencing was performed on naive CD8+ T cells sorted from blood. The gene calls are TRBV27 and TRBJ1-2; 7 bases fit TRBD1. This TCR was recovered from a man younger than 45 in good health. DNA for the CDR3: TGTGCCAGCAGCCTACAGATCGGGACAGATGGCTACACCTTC. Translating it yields CASSLQIGTDGYTF.